The 2 T cell receptor beta chains presented below share a single source sample, sequenced in a study of Graves' ophthalmopathy and Graves' hyperthyroidism. CDR3 regions of TCR beta were amplified from RNA transcripts. RT-PCR with HTBI primers came first, then second-round multiplex PCR. TCRdb reanalysed the multiplex PCR reads using MiXCR and keeps one entry per CDR3 protein. The table lists roughly 700,000 distinct CDR3 sequences, 35% to 50% of them singletons. Sequences were obtained from peripheral blood. These receptors all come from an adult man with Graves' ophthalmopathy.

On this clonotype: The junction departs from germline at one end; a sequencing error may be responsible. The CDR3 spells CASSEAGTGYGEQYF. CDR3 DNA sequence: TGTGCCAGCAGTGAGGCCGGGACAGGGTATGGGGAGCAGTACTTC. The chain links TRBV10-3 to TRBJ2-7, with TRBD1 identical over 9 bases. The CDR3 consists of 15 residues. The V gene's germline CDR1 is ENHRY and CDR2 SYGVKD.

This clonotype was observed a handful of times. The chain carries TRBV20-1 and TRBJ2-5; D possibly matches TRBD1 or TRBD2 (6 bases each). This CDR3 region has 12 residues. V was pared by 8 bases and J by 4 bases, with 14 bases between. The germline CDR1 and CDR2 sequences are DFQATT and SNEGSKA (reference sequence). DNA of the CDR3: TGCAGTCTACGGGGGCCCGGAGAGACCCAGTACTTC. Protein: CSLRGPGETQYF.